Below, one T cell receptor beta chain is given with its context. Antigen unknown. This CDR3 spans 13 amino acids. Looked up from germline, CDR1 is KGHSH and CDR2 is LQKENI. With 3 bases removed from V and 6 bases from J, the gap between germline ends came to 8 bases. The data belong to a study of lymphopenia after photon versus proton radiotherapy. The study, taken as a whole, reports: Photon-treated patients lost naive T cells and TCR diversity; proton-treated stayed stable. In patients who died, overall survival fell as post-nadir TCR diversity dropped more.

This table comes from immunoSEQ multiplex PCR, and its TCRdb copy is limited to in-frame clones, with some not included. Of roughly 25,000 clones listed, roughly 86% were seen once; the top ten hold approximately 18%. Specimen: peripheral blood, collected from a patient treated with photon-based radiotherapy. The chain links TRBV18 to TRBJ1-4, with no clear D. This sequence was found in a man aged 45-65 years with gastric cancer. DNA of the CDR3: TGTGCCAGCTCACCGTCGGTGGATGAAAAACTGTTTTTT. Protein: CASSPSVDEKLFF. The entire variable domain, with the rest obtained from reference TRBV18 and TRBJ1-4, is as follows: NAGVMQNPRHLVRRRGQEARLRCSPMKGHSHVYWYRQLPEEGLKFMVYLQKENIIDESGMPKERFSAEFPKEGPSILRIQQVVRGDSAAYFCASSPSVDEKLFFGSGTQLSVL.